The T cell receptor (beta chain) described here comes from a study of T cell repertoires in cytomegalovirus infection. At the level of the study: Evidence of both CMV infection and a matching HLA type came from public TCR beta signatures.

A few counts support this clonotype. What it recognizes is unknown. Trimming removed 7 bases from V and 3 bases from J, with 13 bases in between. This CDR3 has 14 residues. In germline, CDR1 is MNHEY, CDR2 SVGEGT. Each CDR3 protein is one row after TCRdb ran MiXCR on the reads. The data contain nearly 550,000 distinct CDR3 sequences, 16% of them singletons. Study-level findings and limits: Clonotypes of TCR beta that were HLA-C-restricted and CMV-specific dominated the ex vivo response. Summed frequency of shared TCR beta families picked out CMV carriers who also had the relevant HLA.

The clonotype comes from a human donor in good health (CMV status not recorded). Some clones in this sample may be carry-over from other donors' samples. Sequencing input: CD8+ T cells from PBMCs. J is TRBJ1-5 and V is TRBV6-2 or TRBV6-3; tentative D call: TRBD1 (5 bases). The DNA of the CDR3 is TGTGCCAGCACCCGGGGACCGTTCAATCAGCCCCAGCATTTT. Encoded protein: CASTRGPFNQPQHF.